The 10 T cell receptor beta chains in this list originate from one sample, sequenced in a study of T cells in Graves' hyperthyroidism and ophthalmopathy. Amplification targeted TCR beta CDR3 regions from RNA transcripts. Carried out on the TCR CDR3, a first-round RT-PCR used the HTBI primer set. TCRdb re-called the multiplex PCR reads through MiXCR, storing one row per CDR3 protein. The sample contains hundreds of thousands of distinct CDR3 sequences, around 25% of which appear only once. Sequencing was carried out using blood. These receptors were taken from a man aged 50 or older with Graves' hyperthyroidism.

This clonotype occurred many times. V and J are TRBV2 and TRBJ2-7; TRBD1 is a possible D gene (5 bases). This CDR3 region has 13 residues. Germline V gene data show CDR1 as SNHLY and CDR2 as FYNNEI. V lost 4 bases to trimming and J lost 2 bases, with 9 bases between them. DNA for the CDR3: TGTGCCAGCAGTGGAGCAGGGCCCTACGAGCAGTACTTC. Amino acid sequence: CASSGAGPYEQYF. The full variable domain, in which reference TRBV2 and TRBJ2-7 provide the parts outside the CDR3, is EPEVTQTPSHQVTQMGQEVILRCVPISNHLYFYWYRQILGQKVEFLVSFYNNEISEKSEIFDDQFSVERPDGSNFTLKIRSTKLEDSAMYFCASSGAGPYEQYFGPGTRLTVT.

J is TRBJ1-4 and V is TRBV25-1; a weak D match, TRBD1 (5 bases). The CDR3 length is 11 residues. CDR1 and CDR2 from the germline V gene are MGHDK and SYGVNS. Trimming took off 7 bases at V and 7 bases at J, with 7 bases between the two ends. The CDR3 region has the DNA TGTGCCAGCAATGGGGGTGAAAAACTGTTTTTT. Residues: CASNGGEKLFF.

CDR3 in amino acids: CASREAGVNTGELFF. The CDR3, as DNA: TGTGCCAGCAGGGAGGCGGGAGTGAACACCGGGGAGCTGTTTTTT. The rearrangement links TRBV2 to TRBJ2-2; 7 nucleotides line up with TRBD2. Germline V lookup: CDR1 SNHLY, CDR2 FYNNEI. The CDR3 is 15 residues long. Losses at the gene ends were 6 bases for V and 1 base for J; bases not matched to a gene: 5.

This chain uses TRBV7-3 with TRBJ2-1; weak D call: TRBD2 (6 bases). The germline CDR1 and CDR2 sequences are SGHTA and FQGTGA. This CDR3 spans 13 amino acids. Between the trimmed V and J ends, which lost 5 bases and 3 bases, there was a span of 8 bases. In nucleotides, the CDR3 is TGTGCCAGCAGCATGGGAGGCTACAATGAGCAGTTCTTC. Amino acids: CASSMGGYNEQFF. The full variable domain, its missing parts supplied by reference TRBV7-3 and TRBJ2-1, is GAGVSQTPSNKVTEKGKYVELRCDPISGHTALYWYRQSLGQGPEFLIYFQGTGAADDSGLPNDRFFAVRPEGSVSTLKIQRTERGDSAVYLCASSMGGYNEQFFGPGTRLTVL.

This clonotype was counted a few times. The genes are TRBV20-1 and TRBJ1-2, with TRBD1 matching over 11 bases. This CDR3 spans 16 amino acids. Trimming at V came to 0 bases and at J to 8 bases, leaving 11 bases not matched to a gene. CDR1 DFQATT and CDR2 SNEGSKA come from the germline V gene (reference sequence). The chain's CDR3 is CSARDDPGQGAGGYTF. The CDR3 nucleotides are TGCAGTGCTAGAGATGACCCCGGACAGGGGGCTGGGGGCTACACCTTC.

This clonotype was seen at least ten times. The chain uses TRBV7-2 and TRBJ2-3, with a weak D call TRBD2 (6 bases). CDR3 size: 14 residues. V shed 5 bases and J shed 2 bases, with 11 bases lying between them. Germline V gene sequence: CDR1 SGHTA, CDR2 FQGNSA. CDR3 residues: CASSRSGLTDTQYF. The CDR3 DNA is TGTGCCAGCAGCCGTAGCGGCCTCACAGATACGCAGTATTTT.

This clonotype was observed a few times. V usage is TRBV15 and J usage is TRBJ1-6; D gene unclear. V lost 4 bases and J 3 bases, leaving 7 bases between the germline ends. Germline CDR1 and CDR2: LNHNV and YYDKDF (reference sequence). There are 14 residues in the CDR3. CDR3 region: CATSIPSYNSPLHF. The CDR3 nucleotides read TGTGCCACCAGCATCCCAAGCTATAATTCACCCCTCCACTTT.

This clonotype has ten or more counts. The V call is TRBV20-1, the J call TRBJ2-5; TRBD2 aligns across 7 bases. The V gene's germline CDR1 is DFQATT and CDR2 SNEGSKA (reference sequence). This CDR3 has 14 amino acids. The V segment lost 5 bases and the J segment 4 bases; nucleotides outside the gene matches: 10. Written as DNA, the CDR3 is TGCAGTGCTCTGGGCGGGGGATGGGGAGAGACCCAGTACTTC. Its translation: CSALGGGWGETQYF.

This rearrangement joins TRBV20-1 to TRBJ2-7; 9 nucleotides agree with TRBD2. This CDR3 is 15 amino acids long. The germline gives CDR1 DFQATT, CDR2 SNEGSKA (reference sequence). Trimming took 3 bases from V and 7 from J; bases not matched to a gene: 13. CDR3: CSASKGGGRAGEQYF. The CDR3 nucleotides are TGCAGTGCTAGTAAGGGGGGCGGGAGGGCCGGAGAGCAGTACTTC.

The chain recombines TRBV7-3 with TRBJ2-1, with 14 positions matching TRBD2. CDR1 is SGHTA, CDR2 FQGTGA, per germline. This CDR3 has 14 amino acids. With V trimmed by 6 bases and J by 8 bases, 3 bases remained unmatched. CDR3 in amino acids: CASRGTSGRDEQFF. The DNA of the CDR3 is TGTGCCAGCAGGGGGACTAGCGGGAGAGATGAGCAGTTCTTC.